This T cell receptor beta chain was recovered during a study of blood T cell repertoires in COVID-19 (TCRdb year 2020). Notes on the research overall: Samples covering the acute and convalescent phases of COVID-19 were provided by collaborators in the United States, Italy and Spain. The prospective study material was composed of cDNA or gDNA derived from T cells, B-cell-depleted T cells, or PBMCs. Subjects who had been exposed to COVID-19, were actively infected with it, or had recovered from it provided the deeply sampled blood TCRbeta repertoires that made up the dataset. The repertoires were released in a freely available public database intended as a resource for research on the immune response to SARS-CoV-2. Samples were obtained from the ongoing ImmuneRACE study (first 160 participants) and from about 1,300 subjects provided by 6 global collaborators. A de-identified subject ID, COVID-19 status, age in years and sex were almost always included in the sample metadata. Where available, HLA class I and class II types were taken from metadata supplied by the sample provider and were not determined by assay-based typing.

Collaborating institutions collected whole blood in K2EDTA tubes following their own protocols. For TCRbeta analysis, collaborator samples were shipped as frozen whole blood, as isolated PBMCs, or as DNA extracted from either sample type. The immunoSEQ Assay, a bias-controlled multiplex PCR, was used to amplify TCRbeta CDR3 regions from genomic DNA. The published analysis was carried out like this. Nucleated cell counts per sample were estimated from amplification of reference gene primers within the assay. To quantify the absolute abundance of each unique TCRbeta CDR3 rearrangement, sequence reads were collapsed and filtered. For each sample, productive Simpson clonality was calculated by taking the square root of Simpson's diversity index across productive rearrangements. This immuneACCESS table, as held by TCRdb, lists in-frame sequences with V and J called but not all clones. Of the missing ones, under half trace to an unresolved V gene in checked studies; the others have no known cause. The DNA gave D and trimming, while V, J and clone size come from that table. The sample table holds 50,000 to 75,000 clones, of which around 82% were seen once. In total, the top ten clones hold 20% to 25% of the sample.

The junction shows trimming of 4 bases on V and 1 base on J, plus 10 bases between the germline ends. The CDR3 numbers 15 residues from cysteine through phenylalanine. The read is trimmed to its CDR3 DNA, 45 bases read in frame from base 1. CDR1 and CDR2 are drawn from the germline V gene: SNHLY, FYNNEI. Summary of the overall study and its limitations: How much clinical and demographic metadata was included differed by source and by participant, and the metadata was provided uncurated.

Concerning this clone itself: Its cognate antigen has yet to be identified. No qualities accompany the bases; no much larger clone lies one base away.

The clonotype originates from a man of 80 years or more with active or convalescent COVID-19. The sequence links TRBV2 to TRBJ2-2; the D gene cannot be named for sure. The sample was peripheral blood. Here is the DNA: TGTGCCAGCAGTGTCAGGCAACTGAACACCGGGGAGCTGTTTTTT. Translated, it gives CASSVRQLNTGELFF.